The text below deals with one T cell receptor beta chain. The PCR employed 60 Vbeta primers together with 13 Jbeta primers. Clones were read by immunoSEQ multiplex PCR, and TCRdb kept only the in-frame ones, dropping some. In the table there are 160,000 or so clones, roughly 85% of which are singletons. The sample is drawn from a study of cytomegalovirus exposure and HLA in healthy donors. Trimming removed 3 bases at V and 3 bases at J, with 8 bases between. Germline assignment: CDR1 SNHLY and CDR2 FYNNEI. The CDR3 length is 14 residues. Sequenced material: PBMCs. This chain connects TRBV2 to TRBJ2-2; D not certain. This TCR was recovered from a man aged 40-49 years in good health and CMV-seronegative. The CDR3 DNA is TGTGCCAGCAGTGATACTCCGGACACCGGGGAGCTGTTTTTT. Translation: CASSDTPDTGELFF.